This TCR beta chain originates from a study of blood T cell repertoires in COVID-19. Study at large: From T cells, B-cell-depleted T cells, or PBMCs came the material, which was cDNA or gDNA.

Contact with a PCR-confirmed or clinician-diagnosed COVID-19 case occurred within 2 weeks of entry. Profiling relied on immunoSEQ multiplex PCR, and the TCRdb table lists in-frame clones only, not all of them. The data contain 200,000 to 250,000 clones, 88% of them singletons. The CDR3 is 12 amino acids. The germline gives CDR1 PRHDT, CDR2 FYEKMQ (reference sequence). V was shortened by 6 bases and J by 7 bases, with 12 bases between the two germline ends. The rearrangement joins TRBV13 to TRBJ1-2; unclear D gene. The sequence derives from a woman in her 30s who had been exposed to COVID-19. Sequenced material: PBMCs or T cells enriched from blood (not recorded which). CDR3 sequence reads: CASSEGGSGYTF. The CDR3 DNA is TGTGCCAGCAGTGAGGGAGGGAGTGGCTACACCTTC. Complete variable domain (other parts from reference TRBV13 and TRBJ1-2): AAGVIQSPRHLIKEKRETATLKCYPIPRHDTVYWYQQGPGQDPQFLISFYEKMQSDKGSIPDRFSAQQFSDYHSELNMSSLELGDSALYFCASSEGGSGYTFGSGTRLTVV.